The present T cell receptor (beta chain) was sequenced within a study of T cells in Graves' hyperthyroidism and ophthalmopathy (dated by TCRdb to about 2019). For the study in its entirety: To identify distinguishing TCR V-J signatures, a discovery cohort of about 100 patients was used, comprising 40 to 45 with Graves' ophthalmopathy and around 60 with stable Graves' hyperthyroidism. Prospective prediction of ophthalmopathy was tested in an independent validation cohort consisting of 18 to 20 hyperthyroidism patients and over 15 patients who later progressed to ophthalmopathy. For training and testing, the roughly 100 patients in the discovery cohort were randomly divided in a 7:3 ratio. In about 6 Graves' hyperthyroidism patients, the study also compared T-cell repertoires from thyroid tissue with T-cell repertoires from blood. Following sampling, methimazole starting at 30 mg daily was given to hyperthyroidism patients, and high-dose intravenous methylprednisolone was given to ophthalmopathy patients. TCR Vbeta CDR3 sequencing of some 140 peripheral blood samples (about 45 ophthalmopathy, about 75 hyperthyroidism and roughly 17 progressor patients) is reported in the paper. What the study reported, not specific to this receptor: No statistical method was used to fix the sample size in advance, and group allocation was not hidden from the investigators. Most expanded thyroid clonotypes (frequency above 0.001) were also found in blood, which suggests that blood repertoires may mirror thyroid immune responses. In validation, the model predicted progression to ophthalmopathy with over 65% sensitivity and 72% to 75% specificity, a median of about six months before onset. In cross-validation, a model built on a 13 V-J signature told ophthalmopathy apart from stable hyperthyroidism with 87.88% sensitivity and about 81% specificity, and in testing the same model reached 80%/75%.

Remarks on this clonotype: Its antigen is unknown. Base quality data are lacking; no much larger clone is found one base away.

Exclusion was applied to patients with uncontrolled infections, other autoimmune diseases, pregnancy or lactation. Diagnoses relied on clinical symptoms, serum thyroxine and TRAb, thyroid ultrasound and orbital computed tomography. Total RNA was extracted using Trizol reagent, and RNA quality was assessed on an Agilent 2100 Bioanalyzer. The TCR beta CDR3 regions were amplified from the RNA transcripts. For the first round of RT-PCR on the TCR CDR3, the HTBI primer set was used together with the Qiagen OneStep RT-PCR kit. A second multiplex PCR round built the libraries, followed by size selection and purification. Sequencing of the libraries was done on an Illumina HiSeq2000 using paired-end 100 bp reads. The original methods were these. SOAPnuke was used to process the raw data, with reads discarded if the reads contained adapters or uncalled bases, had a mean Phred below 15, or lacked an exact constant-primer or identifier match. COPE v1.2.5 was used to merge high-quality paired reads, and clonotypes were defined as unique nucleotide sequences. Clonotypes were aligned to IMGT TRBV, TRBD and TRBJ reference segments using MiTCR v1.1. The analysis was restricted to V-J combinations with a frequency above 0.0001, which together covered 99% to 99.2% of the repertoires. The TCS score was defined as F50 (clonal expansion) divided by E x V (chaos), with BLOSUM62-based TCRdist calculated between CDR3 peptides within each V-J. Welch's t-statistics and random forest reduced 514 V-J features to about 13, which were used in a naive Bayes classifier (R e1071). The similarity between thyroid and blood repertoires was quantified using the Morisita-Horn index. The raw public data were reprocessed by TCRdb itself: fastp quality trimming at Q25, MiXCR clonotype calling, in-frame beta chains only. CDR3 protein sequences are deduplicated, and each keeps its most common genes and DNA. The V and J calls and clone size are TCRdb's, not the authors'. Here the sample has roughly 500,000 distinct CDR3 sequences; over 35% occur a single time. Together, the top ten hold 44% of the sample.

The CDR3 contains 14 residues, cysteine and phenylalanine counted. Just the 42-base CDR3 DNA is kept, in frame starting at base 1. Between the V and J ends, shortened by 1 base and 1 base respectively, the junction contains 10 bases. Per the germline V gene (reference sequence), DFQATT is the CDR1 and SNEGSKA is the CDR2. The sample was peripheral blood or thyroid tissue (not recorded which). The sequence joins TRBV20-1 to TRBJ2-5; the D gene is possibly TRBD1 or TRBD2, each agreeing over 5 bases. This sequence originates from an adult woman with Graves' disease, either hyperthyroidism or ophthalmopathy (not recorded which). The CDR3 here reads CSARASRGQETQYF. The DNA sequence is given as TGCAGTGCTAGAGCTTCGAGGGGCCAAGAGACCCAGTACTTC.